This TCR beta chain emerged from a study of blood T cell repertoires in COVID-19. At the level of the study: Some COVID-19 samples were acute and others convalescent; all came from the United States, Italy and Spain.

The study recruited people aged roughly 18 to 100 years across roughly 25 US areas. Each recovered donor of Cohort 3 presented with two negative PCRs, clearance, or symptom resolution. Original methodology: Scientists estimated how many nucleated cells there were by amplifying reference gene primers. The repertoire was sequenced with immunoSEQ multiplex PCR; TCRdb's copy has only in-frame clones and lacks some. The DNA was the basis for D and trimming; V, J and clone size are from that table. The data hold about 300,000 clones, with 70% to 90% observed a single time. The germline CDR1 and CDR2 sequences are SGHDT and YYEEEE. The CDR3 runs to 14 residues. The trim removed 0 bases at V and 10 bases at J, leaving 7 bases unmatched.

The J gene is TRBJ2-1, the V gene TRBV5-6, with 7 bases lining up with TRBD2. The sample taken for sequencing was PBMCs or T cells enriched from blood (not recorded which). The sequence came from a man aged 30 to 39 who had recovered from COVID-19. CDR3 nucleotide sequence: TGTGCCAGCAGCTTGGTAGGACTAGTAGTCGAGCAGTTCTTC. Translating gives CASSLVGLVVEQFF.